This is a list of T cell receptor beta chains from one sample in a study of OX40 agonist ivuxolimab in advanced cancers. This table comes from immunoSEQ multiplex PCR, and its TCRdb copy is limited to in-frame clones, with some not included. The table shows over 100,000 clones, with 75% to 95% occurring only once. The sample consisted of CD4+ or CD8+ T cells sorted from blood, taken in a trial of the OX40 agonist ivuxolimab. These receptors were taken from an adult with an advanced solid tumor such as melanoma, head and neck, liver or kidney cancer. The CDR3 runs from the conserved cysteine through the conserved F or W. Fields, in order: V gene, clone size, J gene, D gene, CDR3 DNA, CDR3 protein. D genes are given only for firm matches. Only some rows state a clone size, as once, few, many or a class for expanded clones.

>TRBV18|few|TRBJ1-4|NA
TGTGCCAGCTCACCAACCGACACTAATGAAAAACTGTTTTTT
CASSPTDTNEKLFF
>TRBV5-1|NA|TRBJ1-5|NA
TGCGCCAGCAGCCCAGACGGGACGGGCAATCAGCCCCAGCATTTT
CASSPDGTGNQPQHF
>TRBV5-8|NA|TRBJ2-2|NA
TGTGCCAGCAGCTTTCATCCCGGCACCGGGGAGCTGTTTTTT
CASSFHPGTGELFF
>TRBV5-1|NA|TRBJ2-7|NA
TGCGCCAGCAGCTCTGAGGGACTGGGGCCCTACGAGCAGTACTTC
CASSSEGLGPYEQYF
>TRBV19|NA|TRBJ2-2|NA
TGTGCCAGTAGTATCTGGACGGCGAACACCGGGGAGCTGTTTTTT
CASSIWTANTGELFF
>TRBV12-5|once|TRBJ2-1|TRBD2
TGTGCTAGTGGTTTGGTACCCGGACTAGCGGGAGGAAACAATGAGCAGTTCTTC
CASGLVPGLAGGNNEQFF
>TRBV29-1|NA|TRBJ2-7|TRBD1
TGCAGCGCCGGGACAGGGGCCTCCTACGAGCAGTACTTC
CSAGTGASYEQYF
>TRBV15|NA|TRBJ2-3|NA
TGTGCCACCAGCAGAGATTATGGCGGGAGCACAGATACGCAGTATTTT
CATSRDYGGSTDTQYF
>TRBV28|NA|TRBJ2-7|TRBD2
TGTGCCAGCACCCTTGGGGCTAGCGGGAGGATATACGAGCAGTACTTC
CASTLGASGRIYEQYF
>TRBV2|NA|TRBJ1-5|TRBD1
TGTGCCAGCAGTAACGGACAGGGTTGGAACAATCAGCCCCAGCATTTT
CASSNGQGWNNQPQHF
>TRBV5-1|NA|TRBJ2-5|NA
TGCGCCAGCAGCTTGCAAGATTCGGAGACCCAGTACTTC
CASSLQDSETQYF
>TRBV29-1|NA|TRBJ2-3|NA
TGCAGCGCGGCCCCCGGTAGCACAGATACGCAGTATTTT
CSAAPGSTDTQYF
>TRBV25-1|NA|TRBJ2-7|NA
TGTGCCAGCAGTCAGACTGCCTACGAGCAGTACTTC
CASSQTAYEQYF
>TRBV2|NA|TRBJ1-4|TRBD1
TGTGCCAGAGGACAGGGGGTTCCTAATGAAAAACTGTTTTTT
CARGQGVPNEKLFF
>TRBV15|NA|TRBJ1-5|NA
TGTGCCACCAGCAGAGGTCAAGGGGCGCTCAATCAGCCCCAGCATTTT
CATSRGQGALNQPQHF
>TRBV6-1|NA|TRBJ1-2|NA
TGTGCCAGCTGGAGACATGCGAGCAACTATGGCTACACCTTC
CASWRHASNYGYTF
>TRBV28|NA|TRBJ2-2|NA
TGTGCCAGCAGTTTACTTACGAACACCGGGGAGCTGTTTTTT
CASSLLTNTGELFF
>TRBV28|NA|TRBJ2-2|NA
TGTGCCAGCAACCACAGGGTTTCCGGGGAGCTGTTTTTT
CASNHRVSGELFF
>TRBV6-5|NA|TRBJ2-7|TRBD1
TGTGCCAGCAGTAGGGGGACAGGCCCTAACGAGCAGTACTTC
CASSRGTGPNEQYF
>TRBV7-9|NA|TRBJ1-1|TRBD1
TGTGCCAGCAGCTTAGGACAGGGGGCTTTAGAGAACACTGAAGCTTTCTTT
CASSLGQGALENTEAFF
>TRBV2|NA|TRBJ2-1|TRBD2
TGTGCCAGCATCACACGGGGGGGTCAGAGCAATGAGCAGTTCTTC
CASITRGGQSNEQFF
>TRBV27|NA|TRBJ2-7|NA
TGTGCCAGCAGCGGGAGAGCTTTCTGGGGGGAAACCTACGAGCAGTACTTC
CASSGRAFWGETYEQYF
>TRBV7-2|NA|TRBJ1-1|NA
TGTGCCAGCAGCCCAGGGCCGAACACTGAAGCTTTCTTT
CASSPGPNTEAFF
>TRBV7-3|NA|TRBJ1-1|NA
TGTGCCAGCAGCCATTCCACCCGGACAGTAAACACTGAAGCTTTCTTT
CASSHSTRTVNTEAFF
>TRBV15|NA|TRBJ2-7|TRBD1
TGTGCCACCAGCAGAGGTAGACAGGGCCGGGAGCAGTACTTC
CATSRGRQGREQYF
>TRBV2|once|TRBJ1-5|NA
TGTGCCAGCAGTGTAAACGGGATCAATCAGCCCCAGCATTTT
CASSVNGINQPQHF
>TRBV6-1|NA|TRBJ2-1|NA
TGTGCCAGCAGTGATCGTCAGGGGTATCGAGATGAGCAGTTCTTC
CASSDRQGYRDEQFF
>TRBV18|NA|TRBJ1-1|TRBD1
TGTGCCAGCTCACGGGGACAGCCGAACACTGAAGCTTTCTTT
CASSRGQPNTEAFF
>TRBV27|NA|TRBJ1-1|NA
TGTGCCAGCATCGAGGGACAAGAGAACACTGAAGCTTTCTTT
CASIEGQENTEAFF
>TRBV29-1|NA|TRBJ2-7|TRBD1
TGCAGCGTTTCCGGGACAGGGAGAAACGAGCAGTACTTC
CSVSGTGRNEQYF
>TRBV6-5|NA|TRBJ1-1|TRBD1
TGTGCCAGCAGTTCTGATAGGACAGGGGGGGACACTGAAGCTTTCTTT
CASSSDRTGGDTEAFF
>TRBV19|few|TRBJ2-3|NA
TGTGCCAGTAACCATCCGTGGTTGGGAGATACGCAGTATTTT
CASNHPWLGDTQYF
>TRBV7-3|NA|TRBJ2-1|NA
TGTGCCAGCAGCACAGAGAACAATGAGCAGTTCTTC
CASSTENNEQFF
>TRBV5-4|once|TRBJ1-2|NA
TGTGCCAGCAGCTTGAACGGCCCTTCGGGGGGCTACACCTTC
CASSLNGPSGGYTF
>TRBV28|once|TRBJ1-2|NA
TGTGCCAGCAGAGAAAATGGCTACACCTTC
CASRENGYTF
>TRBV7-9|NA|TRBJ2-5|TRBD1
TGTGCCAGCAGCACGGGACAGGGGTATGAGACCCAGTACTTC
CASSTGQGYETQYF
>TRBV18|NA|TRBJ2-6|NA
TGTGCCAGCTCACCCGGGCCGGGCTCTGGGGCCAACGTCCTGACTTTC
CASSPGPGSGANVLTF
>TRBV11-2|NA|TRBJ2-7|TRBD2
TGTGCCAGCAGCCGGTTCCTTGGGTCTAGCGGGAGTGAGCAGTACTTC
CASSRFLGSSGSEQYF
>TRBV6-5|once|TRBJ1-1|NA
TGTGCCAGCAGGACATCTAGGGCAAACACTGAAGCTTTCTTT
CASRTSRANTEAFF
>TRBV6-5|NA|TRBJ2-5|NA
TGTGCCAGCGAAGGGTTTGAGACCCAGTACTTC
CASEGFETQYF
>TRBV18|once|TRBJ2-2|NA
TGTGCCAGCTCACCTCCAGGGATGACGAACACCGGGGAGCTGTTTTTT
CASSPPGMTNTGELFF
>TRBV27|NA|TRBJ1-2|NA
TGTGCCAGCAGTTTACTGTCGGGCTATGGCTACACCTTC
CASSLLSGYGYTF
>TRBV5-1|NA|TRBJ1-2|NA
TGCGCCAGCAGCTTGGGGAACTATGGCTACACCTTC
CASSLGNYGYTF
>TRBV9|NA|TRBJ2-3|NA
TGTGCCAGCAACCTTATCGGAGAACTCACAGATACGCAGTATTTT
CASNLIGELTDTQYF
>TRBV27|NA|TRBJ1-2|NA
TGTGCCAGCAGTCGGGACCCAGGGGTTGGTTATGGCTACACCTTC
CASSRDPGVGYGYTF
>TRBV7-3|few|TRBJ2-3|TRBD1
TGTGCCAGCAGCCCCGGACAGGGTAATACAGATACGCAGTATTTT
CASSPGQGNTDTQYF
>TRBV7-9|NA|TRBJ2-1|NA
TGTGCCAGCAGCCCGACGGATGAGCAGTTCTTC
CASSPTDEQFF
>TRBV5-4|NA|TRBJ1-1|NA
TGTGCCAGCAGCCCTAAGGACGGCTTTGAAGCTTTCTTT
CASSPKDGFEAFF
>TRBV5-4|NA|TRBJ2-7|TRBD1
TGTGCCAGCAGCTTGACCACGAGTGGGACAGTGCAGTACTTC
CASSLTTSGTVQYF
>TRBV6-1|NA|TRBJ2-2|TRBD2
TGTGCCAGCAGTGAACTTAGCGGGAGGTTCCCAGAGGAGCTGTTTTTT
CASSELSGRFPEELFF
>TRBV5-4|NA|TRBJ1-2|NA
TGTGCCAGCAGCTACAAGTCCCCTAGCTACTATGGCTACACCTTC
CASSYKSPSYYGYTF
>TRBV30|once|TRBJ1-1|TRBD1
TGTGCCTGGAGTCTACGGGACAGAAACACTGAAGCTTTCTTT
CAWSLRDRNTEAFF
>TRBV19|NA|TRBJ2-1|NA
TGTGCCAGTAGTGCCTCATTTGCGCCCAAGTTGGAGCAGTTCTTC
CASSASFAPKLEQFF
>TRBV9|NA|TRBJ2-7|TRBD1
TGTGCCAGCAGCGTAGCGGGGGGACAGGGAACTAAGCAGTACTTC
CASSVAGGQGTKQYF